This TCR beta chain was sequenced for a study of cytomegalovirus exposure and HLA in healthy donors. On the study more broadly: Drawn from HLA-typed donors, about 85 million unique TCRs were held in an early data release.

The primer mix had 60 Vbeta and 13 Jbeta primers. TCRdb's table, derived via immunoSEQ multiplex PCR, lists solely in-frame clones and lacks some. The sample is made up of about 160,000 clones, and the top ten hold 1.3% of it. At the time of sampling, donors were nominally healthy, though unrecorded immune exposures were likely. Germline V gene lookup returns CDR1 DFQATT and CDR2 SNEGSKA (reference sequence). The CDR3 is 11 amino acids. V was trimmed by 1 base and J by 7 bases, leaving 7 bases between them. Study-level results: Usually a TCR sequence was rare, but some public TCRs were found in many donors. Analyzed later, most CMV-associated TCR beta chains appeared HLA-restricted.

With regard to this clone: Its matching antigen is unknown.

The J gene is TRBJ1-2, the V gene TRBV20-1; D is ambiguous. The sequencing sample was made of PBMCs. This TCR came from a woman aged 60 to 75 in good health and CMV-seronegative. CDR3 nucleotide sequence: TGCAGTGCTAGAGGTCCCTCTGGCTACACCTTC. Amino acids: CSARGPSGYTF.